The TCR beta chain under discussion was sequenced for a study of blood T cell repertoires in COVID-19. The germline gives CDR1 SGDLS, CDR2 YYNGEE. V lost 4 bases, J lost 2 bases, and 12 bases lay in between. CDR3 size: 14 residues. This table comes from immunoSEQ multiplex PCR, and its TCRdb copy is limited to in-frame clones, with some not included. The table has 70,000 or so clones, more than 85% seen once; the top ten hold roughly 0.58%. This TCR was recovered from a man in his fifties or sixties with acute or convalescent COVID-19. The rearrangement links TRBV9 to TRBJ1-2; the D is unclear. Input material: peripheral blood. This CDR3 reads CASSSRGANYGYTF. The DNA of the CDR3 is TGTGCCAGCAGCTCCCGGGGAGCAAACTATGGCTACACCTTC.